Listed here are 26 T cell receptor beta chains from one sample, sequenced in a study of molecular identifiers for immune sequencing clone quantification. Via MiXCR, TCRdb re-called the PCR reads, giving one row per CDR3 protein. Of under 350,000 distinct CDR3 sequences listed, 24% are singletons. The material sequenced was naive CD8+ T cells from blood, with Jurkat cell RNA spiked in. Documented subset: FACS-sorted CD8+CD4-CCR7+CD45RA+ naive T cells. The receptors were gathered from a human donor in good health. Some libraries in this study had Jurkat cell RNA spiked in.

This clonotype has only a few counts. V gene TRBV11-2 combines with J gene TRBJ1-1; unclear D gene. The germline V and J ends were trimmed by 4 bases and 4 bases, with 13 bases remaining between them. The CDR3 loop spans 14 amino acids. Germline CDR1 is SGHAT and CDR2 is FQNNGV. CDR3 sequence: CASSSFHLGTEAFF. In DNA form, the CDR3 reads TGTGCCAGCAGCTCCTTCCACCTAGGCACTGAAGCTTTCTTT.

About this clonotype itself: Because it lacks the conserved phenylalanine or tryptophan at the end, this CDR3 is likely a read error. The chain uses TRBV20-1 and TRBJ2-5, with TRBD1 identical over 10 bases. CDR3 length equals 15 residues. J gave up 2 bases and V 0 bases, and 3 bases lay outside the gene matches. Germline CDR1 DFQATT, CDR2 SNEGSKA (reference sequence). DNA of the CDR3: TGCAGTGCTAGAGATAAGGGACAGGGGCAAGAGACCCAGTACTCC. As protein: CSARDKGQGQETQYS.

Turning to this clonotype: A much larger clone differs by one base, so this may be a read error. The V gene is TRBV4-1, the J gene TRBJ1-1; no reliable D call. The CDR3 is made up of 15 amino acids. Trimming shortened V by 1 base and J by 2 bases, and 11 bases separated the two germline ends. Germline V gene data show CDR1 as MGHRA and CDR2 as YSYEKL. DNA for the CDR3: TGCGCCAGCAGCCAAGTTCCGGGTCCAAACACTGAAGCTTTCTTT. Protein: CASSQVPGPNTEAFF.

This clonotype came up a few times. This chain joins TRBV6-2 or TRBV6-3 and TRBJ2-3; no clear D. This CDR3 has 17 residues. V was trimmed by 2 bases and J by 4 bases, leaving 19 bases between them. Per germline, CDR1 MNHEY and CDR2 SVGEGT. CDR3 amino acids: CASSYPRPAGSADTQYF. The DNA for the CDR3 is TGTGCCAGCAGTTACCCACGACCGGCCGGAAGCGCAGATACGCAGTATTTT.

The sample holds many counts of this clonotype. The CDR3 DNA reads TGTGCCAGCAGTCTAACCTTCGGAAACACCATATATTTT. Amino acids: CASSLTFGNTIYF. This chain uses TRBV12-3 or TRBV12-4 with TRBJ1-3; D is unresolved. This CDR3 is built from 13 residues. V lost 5 bases, J lost 4 bases, and 9 bases lay in between.

This rearrangement joins TRBV2 to TRBJ2-7; perhaps TRBD2 as D (6 bases). V lost 2 bases, J lost 3 bases, and 8 bases lay in between. This CDR3 spans 13 amino acids. Germline CDR1 reads SNHLY; CDR2 reads FYNNEI. The DNA for the CDR3 is TGTGCCAGCAGTGAACGGGGGAACTACGAGCAGTACTTC. Its protein is CASSERGNYEQYF.

This sequence joins TRBV4-1 and TRBJ2-7; TRBD2 aligns across 10 bases. Germline CDR1 and CDR2: MGHRA and YSYEKL. The CDR3 spans 16 residues. V shed 0 bases and J 2 bases; nucleotides not matched to a gene: 4. The CDR3 coding sequence is TGCGCCAGCAGCCAAGAACTAGCGGGGCTACCCTACGAGCAGTACTTC. This translates into CASSQELAGLPYEQYF.

The genes are TRBV7-9 and TRBJ1-2; D gene ambiguous. The CDR3 has 14 amino acids. Germline-derived CDR1 and CDR2 are SEHNR and FQNEAQ (reference sequence). The ends were cut back, 4 bases at V and 7 bases at J, with 16 bases in the middle. The CDR3 spells CASSWSAGAAGYTF. DNA for the CDR3: TGTGCCAGCAGCTGGTCGGCAGGAGCGGCTGGCTACACCTTC. Variable domain in full (rest from reference TRBV7-9 and TRBJ1-2): DTGVSQNPRHKITKRGQNVTFRCDPISEHNRLYWYRQTLGQGPEFLTYFQNEAQLEKSRLLSDRFSAERPKGSFSTLEIQRTEQGDSAMYLCASSWSAGAAGYTFGSGTRLTVV.

This clonotype was observed a single time. J is TRBJ1-4 and V is TRBV3-1, with 9 bases lining up with TRBD1. V trimming: 8 bases; J trimming: 6 bases; junction bases outside the gene matches: 7. The CDR3 is 14 residues long. Germline V gives CDR1 LGHDT, CDR2 YNNKEL (reference sequence). CDR3 DNA: TGTGCCAGCGGATGGGACAGGGAAGATGAAAAACTGTTTTTT. This encodes CASGWDREDEKLFF. Variable domain in full (rest from reference TRBV3-1 and TRBJ1-4): DTAVSQTPKYLVTQMGNDKSIKCEQNLGHDTMYWYKQDSKKFLKIMFSYNNKELIINETVPNRFSPKSPDKAHLNLHINSLELGDSAVYFCASGWDREDEKLFFGSGTQLSVL.

This clonotype has only a few counts. V and J are TRBV13 and TRBJ2-3, with 9 bases lining up with TRBD2. CDR1 is PRHDT and CDR2 is FYEKMQ in the germline V gene (reference sequence). The junction had 15 bases not matched to a gene; V was cut back by 4 bases and J by 1 base. The CDR3 contains 19 residues. CDR3 in amino acids: CASSSRTSATFGGTDTQYF. CDR3 coding DNA: TGTGCCAGCAGCTCTCGGACTAGCGCCACCTTTGGGGGCACAGATACGCAGTATTTT. Drawing the rest from reference TRBV13 and TRBJ2-3, the complete variable domain is AAGVIQSPRHLIKEKRETATLKCYPIPRHDTVYWYQQGPGQDPQFLISFYEKMQSDKGSIPDRFSAQQFSDYHSELNMSSLELGDSALYFCASSSRTSATFGGTDTQYFGPGTRLTVL.

The DNA of the CDR3 is TGTGCCCGCACCCACCCCACAGTTAACATTCAGTACTTC. Protein: CARTHPTVNIQYF. This rearrangement joins TRBV12-3 or TRBV12-4 to TRBJ2-4, with D unclear. The V end lost 11 bases, the J end lost 7 bases, and 18 bases lay between the germline ends. This CDR3 is built from 13 residues.

This clonotype was counted many times. The chain recombines TRBV2 with TRBJ2-7, with unresolved D. The CDR3 spans 11 residues. Germline lookup yields CDR1 SNHLY and CDR2 FYNNEI. V lost 2 bases, J lost 4 bases, and 3 bases lay in between. The CDR3, as DNA: TGTGCCAGCAGTGAACTGTACGAGCAGTACTTC. It encodes CASSELYEQYF.

The chain employs TRBV20-1 and TRBJ2-7; D not certain. Trimming pared 5 bases from V and 7 bases from J, leaving 9 bases between. The CDR3 length is 10 residues. Germline V gene data show CDR1 as DFQATT and CDR2 as SNEGSKA (reference sequence). DNA of the CDR3: TGCAGTGCTCGGACGATTGAGCAGTACTTC. Translation: CSARTIEQYF.

The rearrangement uses TRBV7-9 and TRBJ2-3, with 11 nucleotides matching TRBD2. After removal of 4 bases from V and 3 bases from J, the junction contained 21 bases not matched to a gene. The CDR3 has 21 amino acids. The germline V gene has CDR1 SEHNR and CDR2 FQNEAQ (reference sequence). The CDR3 loop is CASSSTREKGSGGAMTDTQYF. The DNA of the CDR3 is TGTGCCAGCAGCTCGACAAGAGAGAAGGGTAGCGGGGGGGCGATGACAGATACGCAGTATTTT.

The table lists this clonotype with a few counts. The chain recombines TRBV7-9 with TRBJ2-5; D is undetermined. V was cut by 4 bases and J by 5 bases, with 5 bases left in between. Per the germline V gene, CDR1 is SEHNR and CDR2 is FQNEAQ (reference sequence). The CDR3 has 11 residues. CDR3: CASSYWETQYF. CDR3 nucleotides: TGTGCCAGCAGCTACTGGGAGACCCAGTACTTC.

Remarks on this clonotype: One base away lies a much larger clone, so this may be a sequencing read error. J is TRBJ2-7 and V is TRBV4-3, with 8 bases fitting TRBD1. The CDR3 spans 16 residues. The V gene's germline CDR1 is LGHNA and CDR2 YSLEER. The CDR3 protein is CAGSQDWAGGSYEQYF. CDR3 in DNA: TGCGCCGGCAGCCAAGATTGGGCAGGGGGCAGCTACGAGCAGTACTTC.

Ten or more counts support this clonotype. The gene calls are TRBV4-2 and TRBJ2-7, with 9 bases aligning to TRBD1. V was pared by 3 bases and J by 2 bases, with 5 bases of the junction left unmatched. Per germline, CDR1 LGHNA and CDR2 YNFKEQ. This CDR3 is built from 15 residues. CDR3 protein: CASSQETGGTYEQYF. The CDR3 coding sequence is TGTGCCAGCAGCCAGGAGACAGGGGGAACCTACGAGCAGTACTTC.

There are a few counts of this clonotype. Given a much more abundant clone one base away, this may be a read error. The V gene is TRBV29-1, the J gene TRBJ2-2; no clear D gene. CDR3 length equals 12 residues. Germline assignment: CDR1 SQVTM and CDR2 ANQGSEA. CDR3 amino acids: CGVVHSTGELFF. In DNA, the CDR3 is TGCGGCGTTGTACACTCTACCGGGGAGCTGTTTTTT.

This clonotype was picked up many times. This chain joins TRBV14 and TRBJ2-7; 9 nucleotides match TRBD1. The CDR3 contains 15 residues. V lost 2 bases to trimming and J lost 4 bases; unmatched junction nucleotides: 6. Germline CDR1 SGHDN, CDR2 FVKESK. The CDR3 nucleotides read TGTGCCAGCAGCCAACCATCCGGGACAGGGTACGAGCAGTACTTC. It yields the protein CASSQPSGTGYEQYF. Drawing the rest from reference TRBV14 and TRBJ2-7, the complete variable domain is EAGVTQFPSHSVIEKGQTVTLRCDPISGHDNLYWYRRVMGKEIKFLLHFVKESKQDESGMPNNRFLAERTGGTYSTLKVQPAELEDSGVYFCASSQPSGTGYEQYFGPGTRLTVT.

In its sample, this clonotype was seen a few times. V is TRBV27 and J is TRBJ1-5, with TRBD1 identical over 7 bases. Germline V lookup: CDR1 MNHEY, CDR2 SMNVEV (reference sequence). The length of the CDR3 is 14 residues. The J segment lost 7 bases and the V segment lost 8 bases, leaving 11 bases of the junction unmatched. CDR3 residues: CASRAMTGFQPQHF. The CDR3 DNA is TGTGCCAGCCGAGCCATGACAGGGTTCCAGCCCCAGCATTTT.

This clonotype was found many times. The chain has TRBV20-1 and TRBJ2-5, with D unclear. In germline, CDR1 is DFQATT, CDR2 SNEGSKA (reference sequence). Between the trimmed V and J ends, which lost 6 bases and 2 bases, there was a span of 16 bases. The CDR3 covers 14 residues. The CDR3 sequence: CSASSYEHQETQYF. The CDR3 region has the DNA TGCAGTGCCTCTAGTTATGAGCATCAAGAGACCCAGTACTTC.

This clonotype was found a few times. The chain joins TRBV9 to TRBJ2-5, with 7 bases aligning to TRBD2. With 2 bases clipped from V and 5 bases from J, the junction kept 12 bases outside the gene matches. This CDR3 is built from 16 residues. Germline values: CDR1 SGDLS, CDR2 YYNGEE. In DNA, the CDR3 is TGTGCCAGCAGCGTTACCATATTTGGGGAGGGGGAGACCCAGTACTTC. Protein product: CASSVTIFGEGETQYF. The entire variable domain, with the rest obtained from reference TRBV9 and TRBJ2-5, is as follows: DSGVTQTPKHLITATGQRVTLRCSPRSGDLSVYWYQQSLDQGLQFLIQYYNGEERAKGNILERFSAQQFPDLHSELNLSSLELGDSALYFCASSVTIFGEGETQYFGPGTRLLVL.

This clonotype was seen many times. The genes are TRBV14 and TRBJ2-3, with TRBD2 identical over 7 bases. V gave up 4 bases and J gave up 5 bases; unmatched junction bases: 9. The CDR3 totals 15 residues. Germline V gene data show CDR1 as SGHDN and CDR2 as FVKESK. CDR3 nucleotide sequence: TGTGCCAGCAGCCCATTCAACGGGGGGAAAGATACGCAGTATTTT. Translated, it gives CASSPFNGGKDTQYF.

Notes on this clonotype: A much larger clone differs from this one at a single base, so this may be a read error. The chain's CDR3 is CASRYGAVGYEQYF. Written as DNA, the CDR3 is TGTGCCAGCAGGTACGGGGCCGTCGGCTACGAGCAGTACTTC. The J gene is TRBJ2-7, the V gene TRBV6-5; D is tentatively TRBD1 or TRBD2 (5 bases each). CDR1 and CDR2 from the germline V gene are MNHEY and SVGAGI. Trimming cost V 6 bases and J 3 bases, with 15 bases left between them. The CDR3 sequence is 14 residues long.

This clonotype occurred many times. V gene TRBV12-3 or TRBV12-4 combines with J gene TRBJ1-5, with D possibly being TRBD1 (5 bases). This CDR3 has 14 amino acids. Trimming pared 5 bases from V and 2 bases from J, leaving 10 bases between. CDR3 in amino acids: CASSRDGGNQPQHF. DNA of the CDR3: TGTGCCAGCAGTCGGGACGGGGGCAATCAGCCCCAGCATTTT.

A few counts support this clonotype. The chain couples TRBV12-3 or TRBV12-4 to TRBJ1-6, with D uncertain. V shed 6 bases and J shed 7 bases, with 7 bases lying between them. The CDR3 covers 12 residues. This CDR3 reads CASRMGNSPLHF. In DNA form, the CDR3 reads TGTGCCAGCAGGATGGGAAATTCACCCCTCCACTTT.